The 10 T cell receptor beta chains below all came from one sample that was sequenced in a study of cytomegalovirus exposure and HLA in healthy donors. It was with 60 Vbeta and 13 Jbeta primers that the PCR ran. Method: immunoSEQ multiplex PCR; TCRdb's copy keeps in-frame clones and lacks some. The sample includes 90,000 to 110,000 clones, roughly an eighth of them seen just once. Material: PBMCs. The receptors were sampled from a man aged 40-50 years in good health and CMV-seropositive.

The chain couples TRBV6-6 to TRBJ2-2, with 8 positions matching TRBD2. From germline, CDR1 is MNHNY and CDR2 SVGAGI (reference sequence). With V trimmed by 7 bases and J by 2 bases, 3 bases remained unmatched. The CDR3 is 14 amino acids. CDR3 residues: CASKTSGNTGELFF. CDR3 in DNA: TGTGCCAGCAAAACTAGCGGAAACACCGGGGAGCTGTTTTTT.

The gene calls are TRBV27 and TRBJ2-7; D possibly corresponds to TRBD2 (6 bases). From germline, CDR1 is MNHEY and CDR2 SMNVEV (reference sequence). Trimming shortened V by 4 bases and J by 3 bases, and 16 bases separated the two germline ends. This CDR3 has 15 amino acids. CDR3 region: CASSWGGGGGYEQYF. The CDR3 region has the DNA TGTGCCAGCAGTTGGGGAGGTGGGGGAGGCTACGAGCAGTACTTC.

V is TRBV7-2 and J is TRBJ2-2, with 8 bases that match TRBD1. V lost 1 base, J lost 4 bases, and 8 bases stayed unmatched. Germline V gene data show CDR1 as SGHTA and CDR2 as FQGNSA. CDR3 length: 17 residues. CDR3 sequence reads: CASSLVQGARGTGELFF. For the CDR3, the DNA is TGTGCCAGCAGCTTAGTCCAGGGGGCGCGGGGCACCGGGGAGCTGTTTTTT.

This clone has only a few counts. The junction departs from the called germline gene at one end, perhaps through a read error. The chain joins TRBV30 to TRBJ1-1; 9 bases are shared with TRBD1. This CDR3 contains 12 residues. The germline gives CDR1 GTSNPN, CDR2 SVGIG (reference sequence). Written as DNA, the CDR3 is TGTGCCTGGAGTATGGACAGGGGTACCGCTGGCTTT. Residues: CAWSMDRGTAGF.

The chain uses TRBV28 and TRBJ2-5; maybe TRBD1 (5 bases). This CDR3 contains 16 residues. The V gene lost 6 bases and the J gene lost 5 bases, with 22 bases spanning the gap. The germline CDR1 and CDR2 sequences are MDHEN and SYDVKM. The DNA for the CDR3 is TGTGCCAGCAGCTACCACCCCCAGGGTTACCTTGAGACCCAGTACTTC. Protein: CASSYHPQGYLETQYF.

This clone appeared a few times. The gene calls are TRBV30 and TRBJ2-2; 7 nucleotides align to TRBD2. The length of the CDR3 is 15 residues. The germline V gene encodes CDR1 GTSNPN and CDR2 SVGIG (reference sequence). The junction had 8 bases not matched to a gene; V was cut back by 5 bases and J by 2 bases. The chain's CDR3 is CAWGGLEGNTGELFF. CDR3 nucleotides: TGTGCCTGGGGAGGACTAGAAGGCAACACCGGGGAGCTGTTTTTT.

V gene TRBV10-1 combines with J gene TRBJ2-7; TRBD2 is a possible D gene (5 bases). The V and J ends lost 3 bases and 0 bases respectively, with 9 bases between them. This CDR3 has 14 amino acids. The germline CDR1 and CDR2 sequences are WNHNN and SYGVQD (reference sequence). This chain's CDR3 is CASSDRGSSYEQYF. Here the CDR3 DNA reads TGCGCCAGCAGTGACCGGGGAAGCTCCTACGAGCAGTACTTC.

The CDR3 region has the DNA TGTGCCTGGTGTTCGGGGGCGGGAGGGATATGGAATGAGCAGTTCTTC. This sequence encodes CAWCSGAGGIWNEQFF. This chain connects TRBV30 to TRBJ2-1; 9 nucleotides agree with TRBD2. Germline lookup yields CDR1 GTSNPN and CDR2 SVGIG (reference sequence). J lost 7 bases, V lost 5 bases, and 15 bases had no gene match. The CDR3 spans 16 residues.

This rearrangement joins TRBV27 to TRBJ2-7, with D tentatively TRBD2 (5 bases). V lost 3 bases and J 0 bases, leaving 12 bases between the germline ends. The CDR3 runs 15 residues. The germline V gene encodes CDR1 MNHEY and CDR2 SMNVEV (reference sequence). The CDR3 protein is CASSLAGSASYEQYF. Here the CDR3 DNA reads TGTGCCAGCAGTTTGGCGGGTTCGGCCTCCTACGAGCAGTACTTC.

The V gene is TRBV2, the J gene TRBJ2-7; D not resolved. Per germline, CDR1 SNHLY and CDR2 FYNNEI. This CDR3 is 14 amino acids long. V was shortened by 8 bases and J by 1 base, with 15 bases between the two germline ends. The chain's CDR3 is CASRLTFGSYEQYF. The CDR3 nucleotides are TGTGCCAGCCGACTGACCTTCGGGTCCTACGAGCAGTACTTC.